This note documents a single T cell receptor beta chain sequence. This sample was included in a study of blood T cell repertoires in COVID-19. Clones were read by immunoSEQ multiplex PCR, and TCRdb kept only the in-frame ones, dropping some. Among about 320,000 clones listed, roughly 89% were seen once. Germline CDR1 reads MNHEY; CDR2 reads SVGEGT. The CDR3 consists of 16 residues. Losses at the gene ends were 5 bases for V and 0 bases for J; bases not matched to a gene: 9. Sequencing used PBMCs or T cells enriched from blood (not recorded which). The receptor was derived from a man in his sixties who had recovered from COVID-19. The chain has TRBV6-2 or TRBV6-3 and TRBJ1-1; 7 positions agree with TRBD1. Written as DNA, the CDR3 is TGTGCCAGCAGTCTTCGACAGGGCAATGTGAACACTGAAGCTTTCTTT. This gives the protein CASSLRQGNVNTEAFF.